This T cell receptor beta chain came from a study of cytomegalovirus exposure and HLA in healthy donors. Trimming removed 8 bases at V and 1 base at J, with 15 bases between. Per germline, CDR1 MGHDK and CDR2 SYGVNS. The CDR3 runs 14 residues. Libraries were prepared by immunoSEQ multiplex PCR; TCRdb keeps only in-frame clonotypes and omits some of them. This repertoire shows 100,000 to 120,000 clones, over 75% found once; its top ten account for almost 1.5%. The origin of this receptor is a woman between 25 and 40 years old in good health and CMV-seropositive. Sample: PBMCs. This sequence joins TRBV25-1 and TRBJ2-7; D not resolved. The CDR3 DNA reads TGTGCCAGCGGGCCGGCAACGGCTTCCTACGAGCAGTACTTC. Its protein product is CASGPATASYEQYF.